This record concerns one T cell receptor beta chain sequence. No cognate antigen has been identified for it. The junction differs from germline at one of its ends, possibly a read error. CDR1 is given as MNHEY and CDR2 as SVGAGI, both from the germline V gene. Counted from cysteine to phenylalanine, this CDR3 has 15 amino acids. Of the read, only the CDR3 DNA is kept; its 45 bases are in frame from base 1. The data derive from a study of response to subunit inactivated influenza vaccine (dated by TCRdb to between 2018 and 2020). Regarding the study in general: To follow how T cells responded to a trivalent subunit inactivated influenza vaccine, the researchers relied on deep quantitative profiling of the T cell receptor repertoire. The research as a whole found: According to the authors, only a limited number of new T cells may be recruited by each seasonal influenza vaccination.

Library construction relied on RT-PCR. The sample was run on an Illumina HiSeq 2500. The raw public data were reprocessed by TCRdb itself: fastp quality trimming at Q25, MiXCR clonotype calling, in-frame beta chains only. Every entry covers one CDR3 protein and lists the most common genes and DNA from its rows. In all, the sample holds over 400,000 distinct CDR3 sequences, and 10% to 15% of those were seen once. Of the sample, around 14% is held by the ten largest clones. The time point label of this sample denotes: around 47 days after influenza vaccine administration. The receptor was derived from a man between 45 and 60 years old who received an inactivated influenza vaccine. Donor details come from another sample of the same person, matched by shared clones. The sample was PBMCs from blood, taken roughly 45 days after vaccination. The rearranged chain carries TRBV6-5 and TRBJ1-1; matching of 6 bases hints at TRBD1 as the D gene. The nucleotide sequence reads as follows: TGTACCAGCAGTTTCCCCGTACAGGGTAGGCCTGAAGCTTTCTTT. Its protein is CTSSFPVQGRPEAFF.